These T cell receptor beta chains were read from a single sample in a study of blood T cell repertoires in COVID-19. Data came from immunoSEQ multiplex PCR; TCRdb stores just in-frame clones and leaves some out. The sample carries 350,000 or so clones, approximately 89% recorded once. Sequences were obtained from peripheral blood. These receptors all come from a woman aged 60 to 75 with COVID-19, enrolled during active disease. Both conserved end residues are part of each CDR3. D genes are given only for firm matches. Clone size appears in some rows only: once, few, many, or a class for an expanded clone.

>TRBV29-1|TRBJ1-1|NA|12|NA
TGCAGCGTCCCGGGGGTGAACACTGAAGCTTTCTTT
CSVPGVNTEAFF
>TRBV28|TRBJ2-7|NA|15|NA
TGTGCCAGCAGTAACCTTCCGGGCGCCCGGGGGGAGCAGTACTTC
CASSNLPGARGEQYF
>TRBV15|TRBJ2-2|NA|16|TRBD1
TGTGCCACCAGCAGGGGGACAGGGGTCTCCACCGGGGAGCTGTTTTTT
CATSRGTGVSTGELFF
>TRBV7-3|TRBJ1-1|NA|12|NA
TGTGCCAGCAGCTTGAGTGGCACTGAAGCTTTCTTT
CASSLSGTEAFF
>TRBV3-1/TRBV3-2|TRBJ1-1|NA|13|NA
TGTGCCAGCAGCCAAAATAGGAACACTGAAGCTTTCTTT
CASSQNRNTEAFF
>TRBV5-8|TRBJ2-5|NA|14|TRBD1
TGTGCCAGCAGCGACATAGGACAGGAAGAGACCCAGTACTTC
CASSDIGQEETQYF
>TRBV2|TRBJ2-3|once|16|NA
TGTGCCAGCAGTGAAGCGTGGTCTACTCTCACAGATACGCAGTATTTT
CASSEAWSTLTDTQYF
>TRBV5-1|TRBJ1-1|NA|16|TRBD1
TGCGCCAGCAGCTTATACGGACAGGCAATGAACACTGAAGCTTTCTTT
CASSLYGQAMNTEAFF
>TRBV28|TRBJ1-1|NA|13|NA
TGTGCCAGCAGTTTGCCGGTGCACACTGAAGCTTTCTTT
CASSLPVHTEAFF
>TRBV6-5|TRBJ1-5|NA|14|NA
TGTGCCAGCAGTTGGGCCGGGGAAGGACAGCCCCAGCATTTT
CASSWAGEGQPQHF
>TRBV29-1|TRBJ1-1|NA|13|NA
TGCAGCGTCCTAAAGCAGGGTAGGGCTGAAGCTTTCTTT
CSVLKQGRAEAFF
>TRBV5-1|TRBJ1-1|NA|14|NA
TGCGCCAGCAGACGTGACAGGTCCCCCGCTGAAGCTTTCTTT
CASRRDRSPAEAFF
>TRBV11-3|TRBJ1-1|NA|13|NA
TGTGCCAGCAGCTTAGATCCGGAGGGTCTGGCTTTCTTT
CASSLDPEGLAFF
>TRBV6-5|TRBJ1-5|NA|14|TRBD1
TGTGCCAGCAGAGCAGGACAGGTCAATCAGCCCCAGCATTTT
CASRAGQVNQPQHF
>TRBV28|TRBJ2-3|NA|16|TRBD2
TGTGCCAGCAGTGGCCCGGGCGGGGGTTACACAGATACGCAGTATTTT
CASSGPGGGYTDTQYF
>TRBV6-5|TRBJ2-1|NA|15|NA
TGTGCCAGCAGTGACTCCCAGGGTCTCCCAAATGAGCAGTTCTTC
CASSDSQGLPNEQFF
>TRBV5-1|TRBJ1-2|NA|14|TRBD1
TGCGCCAGCAGCATCGACAGGGGGATCTATGGCTACACCTTC
CASSIDRGIYGYTF
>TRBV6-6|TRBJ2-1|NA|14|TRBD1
TGTGCCAGCAGTTCGAGACAGGGTCGAGATGAGCAGTTCTTC
CASSSRQGRDEQFF
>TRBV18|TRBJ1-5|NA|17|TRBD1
TGTGCCAGCTCACCCCGGCAGGGGACAGACGGAGATCAGCCCCAGCATTTT
CASSPRQGTDGDQPQHF
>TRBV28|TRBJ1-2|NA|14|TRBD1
TGTGCCAGCAGGCGACCGGGACAGAACTATGGCTACACCTTC
CASRRPGQNYGYTF
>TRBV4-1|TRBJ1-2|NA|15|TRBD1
TGCGCCAGCAGCCAAGCGGACAGGGGGGAGTATGGCTACACCTTC
CASSQADRGEYGYTF
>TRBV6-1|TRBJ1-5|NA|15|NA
TGTGCCAGCCGTGATGGGGGCAGGAACAATCAGCCCCAGCATTTT
CASRDGGRNNQPQHF
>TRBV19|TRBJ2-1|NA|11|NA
TGTGCCAGTAGTCGGTTCAGGGAGCAGTTCTTC
CASSRFREQFF
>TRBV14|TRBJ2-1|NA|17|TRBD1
TGTGCCAGCAGCCAAGATCTGGGGACAGGGGCCTACAATGAGCAGTTCTTC
CASSQDLGTGAYNEQFF
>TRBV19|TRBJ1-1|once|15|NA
TGTGCCAGTAGAGAGGGAAGGAAAGCGGGAACTGAAGCTTTCTTT
CASREGRKAGTEAFF
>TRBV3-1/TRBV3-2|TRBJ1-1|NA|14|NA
TGTGCCAGCAGCCCCTTTGGGCCGAACACTGAAGCTTTCTTT
CASSPFGPNTEAFF
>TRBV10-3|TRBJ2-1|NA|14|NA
TGTGCCATCAGTGAGCGGGAGACCTACAATGAGCAGTTCTTC
CAISERETYNEQFF
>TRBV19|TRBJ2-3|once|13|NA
TGTGCCAGTAGTAGCGGGCGGTTGGATACGCAGTATTTT
CASSSGRLDTQYF
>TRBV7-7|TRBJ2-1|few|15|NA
TGTGCTAGCAGCTTAGCCGACAGCTCCTACAATGAGCAGTTCTTC
CASSLADSSYNEQFF
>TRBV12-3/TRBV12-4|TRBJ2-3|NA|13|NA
TGTGCCAGCAGTTTTAGCCCGACGAATACGCAGTATTTT
CASSFSPTNTQYF
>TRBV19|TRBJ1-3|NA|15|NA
TGTGCCAGTGCGCCCCGGGATTCTCGTAGAAACACCATATATTTT
CASAPRDSRRNTIYF
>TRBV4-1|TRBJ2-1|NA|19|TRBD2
TGCGCCAGCAGCCTGATGACTAGCGGGGGGAATCCTTCCTACAATGAGCAGTTCTTC
CASSLMTSGGNPSYNEQFF
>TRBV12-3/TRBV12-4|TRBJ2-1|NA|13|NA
TGTGCCAGCAGTTTAGGGGGGGACAATGAGCAGTTCTTC
CASSLGGDNEQFF
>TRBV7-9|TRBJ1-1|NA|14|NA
TGTGCCAGCAGCTTAGCCCCCGGGAACACTGAAGCTTTCTTT
CASSLAPGNTEAFF
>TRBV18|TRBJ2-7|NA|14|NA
TGTGCCAGCTCCCCCGTGGAAGGGGCCTACGAGCAGTACTTC
CASSPVEGAYEQYF
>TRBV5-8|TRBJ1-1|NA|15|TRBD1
TGTGCCAGCAGCTTGGTGGACAGGGGTCACACTGAAGCTTTCTTT
CASSLVDRGHTEAFF
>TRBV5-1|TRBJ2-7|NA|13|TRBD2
TGCGCCAGCAGCTTGACTAGCGGGGGTGAGCAGTACTTC
CASSLTSGGEQYF
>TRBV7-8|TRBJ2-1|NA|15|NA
TGTGCCAGCAGCAAAAGGCAAGACCGGAGCTATGAGCAGTTCTTC
CASSKRQDRSYEQFF
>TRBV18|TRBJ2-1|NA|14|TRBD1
TGTGCCAGCTCACCCCCGACAGGGCCCAATGAGCAGTTCTTC
CASSPPTGPNEQFF
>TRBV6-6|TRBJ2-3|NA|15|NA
TGTGCCAGCAGTTTCTCCCGGAGTAGCACAGATACGCAGTATTTT
CASSFSRSSTDTQYF
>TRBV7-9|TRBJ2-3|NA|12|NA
TGTGCCAGCAGCCAGACTTCGGATACGCAGTATTTT
CASSQTSDTQYF
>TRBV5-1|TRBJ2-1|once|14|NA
TGCGCCAGCAGCGCCGGCGGAAGTTACAATGAGCAGTTCTTC
CASSAGGSYNEQFF
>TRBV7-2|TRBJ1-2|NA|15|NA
TGTGCCAGCAGCTACAAGGCGGAGGCTAACTATGGCTACACCTTC
CASSYKAEANYGYTF
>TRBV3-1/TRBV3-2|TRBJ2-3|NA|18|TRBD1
TGTGCCAGCAGCCCCCCTCTTAGGGGGCCGACTAACACAGATACGCAGTATTTT
CASSPPLRGPTNTDTQYF
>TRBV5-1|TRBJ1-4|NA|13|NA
TGCGCCAGTAGGCGCGGGTACAATGAAAAACTGTTTTTT
CASRRGYNEKLFF
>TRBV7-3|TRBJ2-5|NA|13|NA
TGTGCCAGCAGCTTAACAGGGGGAGAGACCCAGTACTTC
CASSLTGGETQYF
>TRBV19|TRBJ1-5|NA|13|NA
TGTGCCAGTAACCAGTATAGCAATCAGCCCCAGCATTTT
CASNQYSNQPQHF
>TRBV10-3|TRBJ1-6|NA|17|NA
TGTGCCATCCCGGAAGGCGGACAGAGCTCCTATAATTCACCCCTCCACTTT
CAIPEGGQSSYNSPLHF
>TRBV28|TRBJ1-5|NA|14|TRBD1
TGTGCCAGCAGTTCACAGGGGGCCCAACAGCCCCAGCATTTT
CASSSQGAQQPQHF
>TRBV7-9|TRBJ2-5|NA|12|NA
TGTGCCAGCAGCTTACGTGAAGAGACCCAGTACTTC
CASSLREETQYF
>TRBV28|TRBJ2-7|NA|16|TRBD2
TGTGCCAGCAGTCTGACGCGGACTAGCGGTGTCTACGAGCAGTACTTC
CASSLTRTSGVYEQYF
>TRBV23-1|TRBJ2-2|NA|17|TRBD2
TGCGCCAGCAGTCGGGGAGCGGGGGCTGCGAACACCGGGGAGCTGTTTTTT
CASSRGAGAANTGELFF